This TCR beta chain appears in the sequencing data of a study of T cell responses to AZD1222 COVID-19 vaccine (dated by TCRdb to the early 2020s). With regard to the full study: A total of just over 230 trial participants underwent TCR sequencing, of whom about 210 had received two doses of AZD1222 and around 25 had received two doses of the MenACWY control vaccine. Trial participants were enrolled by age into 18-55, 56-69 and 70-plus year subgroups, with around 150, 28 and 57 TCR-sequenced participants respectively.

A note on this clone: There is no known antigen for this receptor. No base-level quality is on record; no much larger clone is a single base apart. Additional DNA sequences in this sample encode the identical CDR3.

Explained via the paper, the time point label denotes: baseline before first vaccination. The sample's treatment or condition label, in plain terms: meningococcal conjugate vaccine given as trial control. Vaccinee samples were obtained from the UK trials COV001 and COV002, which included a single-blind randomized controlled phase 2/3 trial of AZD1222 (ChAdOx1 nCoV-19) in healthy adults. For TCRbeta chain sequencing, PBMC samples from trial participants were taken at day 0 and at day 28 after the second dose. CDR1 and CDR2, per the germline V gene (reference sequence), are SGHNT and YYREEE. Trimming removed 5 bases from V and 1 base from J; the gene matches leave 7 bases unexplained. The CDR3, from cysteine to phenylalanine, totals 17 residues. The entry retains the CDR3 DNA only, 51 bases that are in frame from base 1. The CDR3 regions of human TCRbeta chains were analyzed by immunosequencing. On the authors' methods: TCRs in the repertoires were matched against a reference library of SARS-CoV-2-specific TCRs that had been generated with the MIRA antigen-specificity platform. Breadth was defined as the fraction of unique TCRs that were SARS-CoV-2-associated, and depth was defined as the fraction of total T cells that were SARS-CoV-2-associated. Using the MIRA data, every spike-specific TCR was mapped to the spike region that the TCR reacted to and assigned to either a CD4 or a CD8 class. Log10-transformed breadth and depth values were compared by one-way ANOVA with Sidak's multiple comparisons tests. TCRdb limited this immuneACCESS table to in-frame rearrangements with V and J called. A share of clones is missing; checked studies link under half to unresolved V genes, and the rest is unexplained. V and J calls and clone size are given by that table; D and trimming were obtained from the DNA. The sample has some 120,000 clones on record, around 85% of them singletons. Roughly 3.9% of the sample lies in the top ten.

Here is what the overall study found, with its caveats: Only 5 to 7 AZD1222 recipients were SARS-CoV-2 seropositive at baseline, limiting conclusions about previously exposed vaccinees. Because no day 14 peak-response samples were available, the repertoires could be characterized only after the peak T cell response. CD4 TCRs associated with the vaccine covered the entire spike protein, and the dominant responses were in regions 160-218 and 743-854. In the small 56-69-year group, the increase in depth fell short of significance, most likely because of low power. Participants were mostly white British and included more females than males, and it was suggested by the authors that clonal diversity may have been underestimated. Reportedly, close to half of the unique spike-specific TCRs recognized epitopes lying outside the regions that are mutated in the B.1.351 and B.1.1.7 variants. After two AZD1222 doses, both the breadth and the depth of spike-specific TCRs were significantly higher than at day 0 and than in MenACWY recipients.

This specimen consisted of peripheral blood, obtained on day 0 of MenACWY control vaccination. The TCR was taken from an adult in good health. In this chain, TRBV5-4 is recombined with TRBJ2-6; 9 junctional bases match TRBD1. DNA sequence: TGTGCCAGCAGTAGGGACAGGGTAGGGTCTGGGGCCAACGTCCTGACTTTC. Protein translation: CASSRDRVGSGANVLTF.